This T cell receptor (beta chain) was obtained from a study of cytomegalovirus exposure and HLA in healthy donors. As for the study in general: HLA-typed donors were the source of about 85 million unique TCRs, which an early data release held.

With 60 Vbeta and 13 Jbeta primers, the PCR was carried out. Repertoires were generated with immunoSEQ multiplex PCR, while TCRdb's copy carries only in-frame clones and drops some. The sample contains roughly 84,000 clones, roughly 80% of which appear only once. This receptor was taken from a human donor in good health. The sample consisted of PBMCs.

The CDR3 region is CASSSRSGGDYNEQFF. The CDR3 region has the DNA TGTGCCAGCAGCTCCCGTAGCGGGGGCGACTACAATGAGCAGTTCTTC. This chain joins TRBV11-2 and TRBJ2-1, with TRBD2 identical over 9 bases. From germline, CDR1 is SGHAT and CDR2 FQNNGV. This CDR3 has 16 residues. Trimming at V came to 4 bases and at J to 3 bases, leaving 7 bases not matched to a gene.